This T cell receptor (beta chain) was retrieved from a study of cytomegalovirus exposure and HLA in healthy donors (dated by TCRdb to the late 2010s). About the full investigation: An earlier analysis of approximately 600 of the donors reported 250 to 350 Gb of sequence data and 117 million unique TCR beta sequences from 150 million to 200 million T cells. An early release covering about 600 HLA-typed donors comprised roughly 300 gigabases of sequencing data and tens of millions of unique TCR sequences. Of the 398 genotyped donors, 65% to 90% fell in the genetic ancestry cluster associated with self-reported Caucasian donors. The study aimed to test whether signatures of past pathogen exposure could be identified by cataloging public T cell receptors. The study used immunosequencing to profile the T cell repertoires of 670 or so subjects and linked those repertoires to cytomegalovirus serostatus. Along with the 666-subject first cohort, a separate validation cohort of over a hundred different subjects was used. The study combined high-throughput TCR immunosequencing, statistical association of individual TCRs with disease status, and machine learning to predict cytomegalovirus infection status. A later analysis re-examined previously published TCR beta repertoires from just over 650 donors and added high-resolution HLA genotyping to investigate patterns of TCR occurrence. Rather than using new phenotypic data, the later analysis identified candidate immune exposures from TCR beta sequences and from how often those sequences occurred across donors. An earlier analysis of 500 to 750 of the donors applied high-throughput TCR beta sequencing to assess whether each TCR beta V gene segment acted as functional or pseudogenic. Alongside the repertoire data, information on donor age, sex, ethnicity and CMV serostatus was compiled. Genome-wide SNP genotypes for about 60% of the 666 donors were used in a later genetic analysis, which treated that subset as a discovery cohort. Every repertoire in the discovery cohort had been generated on one and the same sequencing platform. HLA typing covered class I and class II loci at four-digit resolution. The number of typed donors differed by locus: roughly 620-640 for A, B, C, DRB1 and DQB1; about 520 for DQA1; roughly 600 for DPA1; and around 450 for DPB1. Because of strong linkage in the cohort, roughly five DR-DQ haplotypes were treated as single units for association and clustering. Among 300 to 500 genotyped donors of the cohort, an average of around 250,000 unique TCR beta nucleotide sequences was sequenced per donor, of which approximately 19% were non-productive. General findings and caveats noted by the study authors: The authors suggested that the approach could potentially be generalized to other disease states and immunological phenotypes. When HLA alleles, especially DR and DQ, strongly co-occurred, attributing TCR associations to individual alleles was difficult. Most TCR sequences were seen in very few donors, while some public TCRs were found in many individuals. Linkage disequilibrium might explain the correlated functional status among segregating V segments, but an unknown experimental factor could not be excluded. Presence/absence analyses assumed roughly uniform sequencing depth across donors, an assumption that may not hold. In a later genetic analysis, fewer N-insertions in productive TCRs were reported among donors in an Asian-associated ancestry cluster than the 666-donor mean. A few of the identified cytomegalovirus-associated TCR beta chains were confirmed in vitro to be specific for cytomegalovirus antigens. Some IMGT-functional V segments, including TRBV6-2 and TRBV6-3, could not be told apart with the 87-base-pair reads, so those segments were excluded. Cytomegalovirus status was reported to be diagnosed by the classifier with high specificity and sensitivity in both the original and validation cohorts. According to a later analysis, TCR association rates differed among HLA loci, with DRB1 alleles showing the most associated TCRs and HLA-C alleles showing the fewest. In this cohort, only TCR beta chains were sequenced, and detectable features were limited by the absence of alpha or paired-chain data. A further reported finding was that TCR beta sequences accurately predicted the HLA-A and HLA-B alleles for most subjects in the first cohort. A later analysis associated about 16,000 TCR beta sequences with specific HLA alleles at a false discovery rate of 0.05. An earlier analysis of approximately 600 of the donors showed that most TCR beta V segments appeared in productive rearrangements either about 87% or about 30% of the time, which broadly matched IMGT annotations. Because counts were too low, 15 to 20 rarely observed V segments, including chromosome 9 orphons, were excluded from the earlier analysis of some 590 of the donors. Immune exposure information for the cohort was limited to CMV serostatus. In a later analysis, most CMV-associated TCR beta chains were found to appear HLA-restricted, with HLA associations seemingly driven largely by CMV exposure. In a later genetic analysis, a missense DCLRE1C variant was associated with V-gene and J-gene trimming of TCR beta chains, and the association was replicated in an independent cohort. A cluster of highly shared sequence variants was judged likely to represent a technical artifact of the sequencing pipeline. The study gave a list of over 150 TCR beta chains associated with cytomegalovirus. According to a later analysis, parvovirus B19, influenza, CMV and Epstein-Barr virus appeared linked to several top co-occurrence clusters. Because HLA typing was missing for some donors at each locus, association tests included only the typed subset. A later analysis found that HLA-associated TCR beta chains were more clonally expanded and had lower generation probabilities than equally common non-associated chains.

Measured from the cysteine to the phenylalanine, the CDR3 is 13 residues long. Left in the record is the CDR3 DNA by itself, 39 bases read in frame from the first base. CDR1 and CDR2 are drawn from the germline V gene (reference sequence): MNHNY, SVGAGI. Trimming removed 8 bases from V and 1 base from J, leaving 9 bases between the germline ends. Libraries were prepared through the immunoSEQ multiplex PCR assay. For the multiplex PCR, a mixture combining 60 forward primers for TCR Vbeta segments and 13 reverse primers for TCR Jbeta segments was used. The CDR3 region of rearranged TCR beta genes was amplified from genomic DNA with a multiplex PCR assay. The amplified TCR beta libraries were sequenced on the Illumina HiSeq System as 87-base-pair reads. The authors processed their data as follows. Across the 670 or so repertoires, a later analysis counted roughly 77 million unique TCR beta chains, 9.5 million to 13 million of which were shared by at least two donors. A nearest-neighbor algorithm error-corrected the raw reads and collapsed the reads into unique sequences, merging closely related sequences to remove PCR and sequencing errors. Alignment of CDR3 sequences to IMGT reference sequences was used to assign V, D and J gene segments. Each retained sequence needed at least a six-nucleotide match to both a V gene segment and a J gene segment. Rearrangements were classified as productive when the CDR3 lacked stop codons and remained in frame with V and J, and all other rearrangements were classified as non-productive. CDR3 was defined according to IMGT convention as the region running from the second conserved V-encoded cysteine to the conserved J-encoded phenylalanine. In an earlier analysis of roughly 580 of the donors, sequences lacking an unambiguous match to a single V gene segment were excluded. An earlier analysis of a few hundred of the donors called V segments functional above 56.7% productive rearrangements and segregating when the between-donor standard deviation exceeded 5%. A statistical classification framework was developed to diagnose cytomegalovirus status using the catalog of TCR beta chain sequences. In a later analysis, TCR nucleotide sequences were compared against IMGT/GENE-DB human TR gene sequences so that V and J genes could be assigned. In a later analysis, CDR3 sequences and most-parsimonious VDJ recombination scenarios were assigned using the TCRdist pipeline. In a later analysis, each TCR beta chain was defined by its CDR3 amino acid sequence together with its V-gene family, and reads lacking a unique V-gene family were excluded. A later analysis removed roughly 590 highly shared, low-generation-probability nucleotide sequences to deal with suspected cross-contamination and a sequencing artifact. In a later analysis, a clonal expansion index was calculated for each public chain from normalized within-repertoire ranks of inferred template counts. A later analysis computed generation probabilities with a VDJ recombination model fitted to out-of-frame rearrangements, and checked the results against IGoR. In a later analysis, hypergeometric tests were used to score TCR-TCR, TCR-HLA and TCR-CMV co-occurrence, with a repertoire-size bias correction applied to TCR pairs. False discovery rates were estimated in a later analysis by permuting HLA or CMV assignments 20 times. In a later analysis, co-occurring TCRs were grouped with DBSCAN, and TCRdist sequence similarity was added when clustering was performed within HLA-allele-positive subsets. For co-occurrence clustering, repertoires with fewer than 30,000 or more than 120,000 public chains were excluded, along with about five repertoires with anomalous nucleotide sharing. The table was pulled from immuneACCESS by TCRdb, which kept in-frame rearrangements only. Such tables lose some clones; where checked, under half of the loss comes from unresolved V genes, and the rest has no known cause. V, J and clone size are taken as reported in that table, and D and trimming were inferred from the DNA itself. This sample comprises roughly 97,000 clones, over 75% of them detected only once. 4.5% to 5.5% of the sample rests with the top ten.

Concerning this clone itself: What this receptor recognizes is not known. One base away there is no much larger clone; base qualities are not given.

The cohort comprised some 700 healthy bone marrow donors. Cohort members were all nominally healthy when sampled, although unrecorded immune exposures were likely present. The donor tested CMV seropositive and was one of the 289 seropositive cohort members. A peripheral blood sample was collected from each donor, and TCR beta sequencing was performed on peripheral blood mononuclear cells. The Qiagen DNeasy Blood Extraction Kit was used to extract genomic DNA from the blood cell samples. The TCR originated in a man aged 35-49 years in good health and CMV-seropositive. The chain employs TRBV6-6 and TRBJ1-3, with no reliable assignment of the D segment. Sequencing used PBMCs. The nucleotide sequence reads as follows: TGTGCCAGCCGCACAGATTCTGGAAACACCATATATTTT. The encoded protein is CASRTDSGNTIYF.